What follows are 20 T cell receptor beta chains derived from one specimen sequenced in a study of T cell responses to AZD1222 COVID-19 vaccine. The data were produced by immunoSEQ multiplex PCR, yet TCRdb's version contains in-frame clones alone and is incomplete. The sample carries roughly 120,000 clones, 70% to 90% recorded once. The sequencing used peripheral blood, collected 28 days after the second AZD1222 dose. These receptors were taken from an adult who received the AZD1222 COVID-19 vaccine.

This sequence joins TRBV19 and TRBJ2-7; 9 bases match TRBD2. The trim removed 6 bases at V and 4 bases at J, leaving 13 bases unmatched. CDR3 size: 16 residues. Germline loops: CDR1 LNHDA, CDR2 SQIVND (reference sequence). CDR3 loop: CASRGGQAGGVYEQYF. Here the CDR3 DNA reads TGTGCCAGTAGGGGAGGGCAAGCGGGAGGTGTTTACGAGCAGTACTTC.

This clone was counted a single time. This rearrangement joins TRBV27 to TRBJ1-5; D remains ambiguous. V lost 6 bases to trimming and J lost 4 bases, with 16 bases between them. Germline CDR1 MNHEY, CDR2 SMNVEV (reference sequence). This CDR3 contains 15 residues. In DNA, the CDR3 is TGTGCCAGCAGCCAAACCCCGGCGGGGAATCAGCCCCAGCATTTT. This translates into CASSQTPAGNQPQHF.

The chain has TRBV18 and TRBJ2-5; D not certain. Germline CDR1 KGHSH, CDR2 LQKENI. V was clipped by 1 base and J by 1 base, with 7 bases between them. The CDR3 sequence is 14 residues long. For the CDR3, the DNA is TGTGCCAGCTCACCACTTCCGGGCCAAGAGACCCAGTACTTC. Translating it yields CASSPLPGQETQYF.

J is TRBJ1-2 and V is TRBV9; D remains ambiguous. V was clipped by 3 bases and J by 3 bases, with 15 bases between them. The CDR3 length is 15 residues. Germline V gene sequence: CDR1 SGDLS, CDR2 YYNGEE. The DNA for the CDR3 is TGTGCCAGCAGCGCGGACGGTTTAAGGGACTATGGCTACACCTTC. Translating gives CASSADGLRDYGYTF. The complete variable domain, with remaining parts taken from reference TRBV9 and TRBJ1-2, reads DSGVTQTPKHLITATGQRVTLRCSPRSGDLSVYWYQQSLDQGLQFLIQYYNGEERAKGNILERFSAQQFPDLHSELNLSSLELGDSALYFCASSADGLRDYGYTFGSGTRLTVV.

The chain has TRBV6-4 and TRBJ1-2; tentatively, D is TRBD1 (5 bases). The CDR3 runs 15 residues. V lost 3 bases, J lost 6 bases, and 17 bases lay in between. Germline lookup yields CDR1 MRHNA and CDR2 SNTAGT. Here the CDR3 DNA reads TGTGCCAGCAGTGAAAATCAGGGCCTGGTGGATGGCTACACCTTC. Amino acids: CASSENQGLVDGYTF.

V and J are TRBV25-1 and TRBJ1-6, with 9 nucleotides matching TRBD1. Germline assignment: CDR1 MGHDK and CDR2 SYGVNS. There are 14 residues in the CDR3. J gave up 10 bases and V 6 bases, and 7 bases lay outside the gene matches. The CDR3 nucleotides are TGTGCCAGCAGGGGACAGGGTGGAAGGTCACCCCTCCACTTT. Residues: CASRGQGGRSPLHF.

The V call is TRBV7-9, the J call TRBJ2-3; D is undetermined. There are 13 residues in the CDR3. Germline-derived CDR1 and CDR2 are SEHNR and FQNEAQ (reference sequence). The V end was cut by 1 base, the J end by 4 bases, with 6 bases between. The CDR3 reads CASSLERADTQYF. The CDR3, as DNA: TGTGCCAGCAGCTTAGAACGGGCAGATACGCAGTATTTT.

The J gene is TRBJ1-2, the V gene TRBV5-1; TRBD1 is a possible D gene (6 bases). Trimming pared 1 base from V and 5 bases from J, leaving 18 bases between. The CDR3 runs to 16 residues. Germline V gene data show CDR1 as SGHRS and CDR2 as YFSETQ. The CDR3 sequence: CASSLLVGRGGYGYTF. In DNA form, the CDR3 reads TGCGCCAGCAGCTTGTTGGTCGGCAGGGGAGGATATGGCTACACCTTC.

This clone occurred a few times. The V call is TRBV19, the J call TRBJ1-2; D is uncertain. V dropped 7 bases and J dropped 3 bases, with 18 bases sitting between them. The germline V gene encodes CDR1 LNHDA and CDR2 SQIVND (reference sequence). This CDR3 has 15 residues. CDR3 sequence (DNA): TGTGCCAGTACCCAACCGGGGTCCGTCCACTATGGCTACACCTTC. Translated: CASTQPGSVHYGYTF.

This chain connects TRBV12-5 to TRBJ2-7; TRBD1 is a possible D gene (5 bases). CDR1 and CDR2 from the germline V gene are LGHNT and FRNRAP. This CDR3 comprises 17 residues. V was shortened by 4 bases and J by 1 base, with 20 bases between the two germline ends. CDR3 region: CASGSQGRADTSYEQYF. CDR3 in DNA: TGTGCTAGTGGTTCCCAGGGCAGGGCCGATACTTCCTACGAGCAGTACTTC.

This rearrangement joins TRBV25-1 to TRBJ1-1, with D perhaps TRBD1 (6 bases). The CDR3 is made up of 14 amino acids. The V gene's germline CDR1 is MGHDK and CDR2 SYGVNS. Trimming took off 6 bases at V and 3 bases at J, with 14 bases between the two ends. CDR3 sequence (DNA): TGTGCCAGCAGAGACCCAGGGGCATACACTGAAGCTTTCTTT. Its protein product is CASRDPGAYTEAFF.

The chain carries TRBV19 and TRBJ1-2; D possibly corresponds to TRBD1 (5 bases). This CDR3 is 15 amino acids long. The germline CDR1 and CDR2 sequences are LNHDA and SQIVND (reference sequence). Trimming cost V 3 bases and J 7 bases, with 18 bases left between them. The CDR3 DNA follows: TGTGCCAGTAGTATTCGAGGCGGAGGGGTTCGTGGCTACACCTTC. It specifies CASSIRGGGVRGYTF.

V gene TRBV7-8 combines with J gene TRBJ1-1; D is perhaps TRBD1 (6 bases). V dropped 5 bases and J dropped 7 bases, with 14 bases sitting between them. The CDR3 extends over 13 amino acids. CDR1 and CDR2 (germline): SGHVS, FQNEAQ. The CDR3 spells CASSPQGYGEAFF. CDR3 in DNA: TGTGCCAGCAGCCCACAGGGATATGGTGAAGCTTTCTTT.

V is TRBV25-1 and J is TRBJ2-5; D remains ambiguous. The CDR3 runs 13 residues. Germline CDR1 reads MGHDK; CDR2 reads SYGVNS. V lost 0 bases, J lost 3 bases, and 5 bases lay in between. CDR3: CASSEYREETQYF. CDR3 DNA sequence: TGTGCCAGCAGTGAATATCGGGAAGAGACCCAGTACTTC.

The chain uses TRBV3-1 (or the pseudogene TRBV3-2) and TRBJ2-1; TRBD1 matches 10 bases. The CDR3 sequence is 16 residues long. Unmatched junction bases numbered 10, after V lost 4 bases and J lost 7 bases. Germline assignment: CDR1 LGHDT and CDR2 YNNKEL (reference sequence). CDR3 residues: CASSPEDRGWFNEQFF. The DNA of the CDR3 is TGTGCCAGCAGCCCCGAGGACAGGGGGTGGTTTAATGAGCAGTTCTTC.

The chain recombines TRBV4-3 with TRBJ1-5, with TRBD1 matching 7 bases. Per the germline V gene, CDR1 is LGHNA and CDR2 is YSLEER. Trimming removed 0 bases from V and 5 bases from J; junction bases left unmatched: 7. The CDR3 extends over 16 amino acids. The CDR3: CASSQDMGQPHQPQHF. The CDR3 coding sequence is TGCGCCAGCAGCCAAGATATGGGACAGCCGCATCAGCCCCAGCATTTT.

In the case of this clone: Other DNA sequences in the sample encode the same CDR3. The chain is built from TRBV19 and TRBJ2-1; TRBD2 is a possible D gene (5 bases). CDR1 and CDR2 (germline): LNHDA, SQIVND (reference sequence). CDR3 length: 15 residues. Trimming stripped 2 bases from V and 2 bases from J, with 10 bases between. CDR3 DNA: TGTGCCAGTAGTATAACTAGTTACCCCTACAATGAGCAGTTCTTC. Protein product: CASSITSYPYNEQFF.

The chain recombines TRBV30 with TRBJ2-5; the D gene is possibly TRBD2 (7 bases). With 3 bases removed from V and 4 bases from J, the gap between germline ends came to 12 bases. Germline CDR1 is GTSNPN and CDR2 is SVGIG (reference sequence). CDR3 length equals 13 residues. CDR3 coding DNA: TGTGCCTGGAGCACGGGGGGCCGAGAGACCCAGTACTTC. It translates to CAWSTGGRETQYF.

The CDR3 region is CASSRINYGYTF. The DNA of the CDR3 is TGTGCCAGCAGTCGTATTAACTATGGCTACACCTTC. This chain joins TRBV6-5 and TRBJ1-2; D is uncertain. CDR1 and CDR2 from the germline V gene are MNHEY and SVGAGI. The CDR3 extends over 12 amino acids. V dropped 5 bases and J dropped 1 base, with 5 bases sitting between them.

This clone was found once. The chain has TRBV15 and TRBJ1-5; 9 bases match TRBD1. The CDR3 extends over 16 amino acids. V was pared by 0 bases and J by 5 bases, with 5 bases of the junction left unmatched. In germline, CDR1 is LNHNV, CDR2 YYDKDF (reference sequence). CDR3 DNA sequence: TGTGCCACCAGCAGAGATCGCACAGGGGGCTATCAGCCCCAGCATTTT. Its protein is CATSRDRTGGYQPQHF. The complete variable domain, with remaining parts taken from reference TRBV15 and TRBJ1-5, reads DAMVIQNPRYQVTQFGKPVTLSCSQTLNHNVMYWYQQKSSQAPKLLFHYYDKDFNNEADTPDNFQSRRPNTSFCFLDIRSPGLGDTAMYLCATSRDRTGGYQPQHFGDGTRLSIL.